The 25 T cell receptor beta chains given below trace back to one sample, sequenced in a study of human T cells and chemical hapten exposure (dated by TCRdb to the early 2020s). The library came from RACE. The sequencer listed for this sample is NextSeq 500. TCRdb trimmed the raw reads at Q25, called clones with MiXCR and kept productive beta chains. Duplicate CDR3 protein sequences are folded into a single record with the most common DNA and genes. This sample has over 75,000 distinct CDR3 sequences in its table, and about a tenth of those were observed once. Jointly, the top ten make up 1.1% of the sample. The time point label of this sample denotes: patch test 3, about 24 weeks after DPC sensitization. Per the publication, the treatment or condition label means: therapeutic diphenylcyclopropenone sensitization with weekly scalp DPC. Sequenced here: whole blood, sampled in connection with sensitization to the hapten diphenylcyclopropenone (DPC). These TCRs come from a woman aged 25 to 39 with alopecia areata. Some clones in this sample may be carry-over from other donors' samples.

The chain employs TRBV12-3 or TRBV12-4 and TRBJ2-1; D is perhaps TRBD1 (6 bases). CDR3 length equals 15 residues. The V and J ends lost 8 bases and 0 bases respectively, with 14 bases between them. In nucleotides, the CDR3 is TGTGCCAGCCGTAGAGGCAGGGGCTCCTACAATGAGCAGTTCTTC. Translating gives CASRRGRGSYNEQFF.

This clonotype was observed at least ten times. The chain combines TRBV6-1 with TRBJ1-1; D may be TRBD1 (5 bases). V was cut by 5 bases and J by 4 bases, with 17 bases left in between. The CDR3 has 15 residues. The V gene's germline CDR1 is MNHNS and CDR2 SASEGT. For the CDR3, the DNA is TGTGCCAGCAGTTTAGCCGCCAGGGTTCCCACTGAAGCTTTCTTT. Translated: CASSLAARVPTEAFF.

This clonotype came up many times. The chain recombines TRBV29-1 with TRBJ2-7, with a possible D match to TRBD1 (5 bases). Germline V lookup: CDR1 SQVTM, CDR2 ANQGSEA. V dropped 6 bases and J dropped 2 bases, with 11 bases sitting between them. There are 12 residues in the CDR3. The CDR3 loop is CSVQKGTYEQYF. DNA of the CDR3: TGCAGCGTCCAGAAGGGGACCTACGAGCAGTACTTC.

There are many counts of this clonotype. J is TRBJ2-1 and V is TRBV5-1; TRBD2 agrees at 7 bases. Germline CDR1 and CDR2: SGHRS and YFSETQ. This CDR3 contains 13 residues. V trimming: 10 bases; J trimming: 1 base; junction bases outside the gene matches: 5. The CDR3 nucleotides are TGCGCCTCTGCGGGAGCGTCCTACAATGAGCAGTTCTTC. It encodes CASAGASYNEQFF. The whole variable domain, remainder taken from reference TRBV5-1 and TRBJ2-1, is KAGVTQTPRYLIKTRGQQVTLSCSPISGHRSVSWYQQTPGQGLQFLFEYFSETQRNKGNFPGRFSGRQFSNSRSEMNVSTLELGDSALYLCASAGASYNEQFFGPGTRLTVL.

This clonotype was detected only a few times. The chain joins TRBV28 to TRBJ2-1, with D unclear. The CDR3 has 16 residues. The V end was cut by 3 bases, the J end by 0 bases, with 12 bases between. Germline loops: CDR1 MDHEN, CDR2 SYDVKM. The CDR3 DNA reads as TGTGCCAGCAGTTTGCCTCCTTCAAGCTCCTACAATGAGCAGTTCTTC. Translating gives CASSLPPSSSYNEQFF.

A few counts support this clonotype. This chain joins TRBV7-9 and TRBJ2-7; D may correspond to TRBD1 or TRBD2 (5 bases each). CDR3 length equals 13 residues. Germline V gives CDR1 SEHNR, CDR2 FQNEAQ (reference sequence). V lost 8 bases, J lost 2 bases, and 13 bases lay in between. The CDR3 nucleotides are TGTGCCAGCGTCCGGGACCTAACCTACGAGCAGTACTTC. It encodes CASVRDLTYEQYF.

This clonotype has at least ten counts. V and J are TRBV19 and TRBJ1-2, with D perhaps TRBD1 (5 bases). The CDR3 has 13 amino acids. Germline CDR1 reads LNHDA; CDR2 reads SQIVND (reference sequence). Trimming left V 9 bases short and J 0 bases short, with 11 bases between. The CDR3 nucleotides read TGTGCCAGCGATGACAGAGCTAACTATGGCTACACCTTC. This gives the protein CASDDRANYGYTF.

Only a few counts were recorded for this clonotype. The CDR3 loop reads CASSFGGSGANVLTF. CDR3 sequence (DNA): TGTGCCAGCAGCTTCGGCGGCTCTGGGGCCAACGTCCTGACTTTC. The chain employs TRBV5-4 and TRBJ2-6; D not certain. The CDR3 loop spans 15 amino acids. Trimming took 2 bases from V and 0 from J, leaving 6 bases between them. The germline V gene encodes CDR1 SGHNT and CDR2 YYREEE (reference sequence).

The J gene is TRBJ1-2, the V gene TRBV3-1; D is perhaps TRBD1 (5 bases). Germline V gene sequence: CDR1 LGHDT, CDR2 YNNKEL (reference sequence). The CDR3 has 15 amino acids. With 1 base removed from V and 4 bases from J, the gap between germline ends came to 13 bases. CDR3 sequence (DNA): TGTGCCAGCAGCCAAGCCCCAGACAGAAGCTATGGCTACACCTTC. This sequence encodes CASSQAPDRSYGYTF.

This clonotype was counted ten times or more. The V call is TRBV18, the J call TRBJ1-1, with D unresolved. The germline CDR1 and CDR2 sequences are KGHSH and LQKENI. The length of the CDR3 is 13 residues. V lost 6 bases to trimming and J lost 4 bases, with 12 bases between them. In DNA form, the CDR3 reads TGTGCCAGCTCTCCGGGCGAGGGCACTGAAGCTTTCTTT. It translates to CASSPGEGTEAFF.

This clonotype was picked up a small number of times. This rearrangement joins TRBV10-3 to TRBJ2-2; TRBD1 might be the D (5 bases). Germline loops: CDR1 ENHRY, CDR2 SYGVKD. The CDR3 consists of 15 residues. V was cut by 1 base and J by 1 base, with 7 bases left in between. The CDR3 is CAISEWQGNTGELFF. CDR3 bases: TGTGCCATCAGTGAGTGGCAGGGGAACACCGGGGAGCTGTTTTTT.

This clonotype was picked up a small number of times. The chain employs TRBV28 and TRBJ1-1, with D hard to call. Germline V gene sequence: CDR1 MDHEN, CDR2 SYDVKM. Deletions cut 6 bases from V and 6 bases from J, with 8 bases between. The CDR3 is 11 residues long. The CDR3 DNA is TGTGCCAGCAGCCCTAGGGCTGAAGCTTTCTTT. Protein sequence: CASSPRAEAFF.

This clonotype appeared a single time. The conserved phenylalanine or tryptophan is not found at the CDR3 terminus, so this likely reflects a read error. The CDR3 nucleotides read TGTGCTAGCAGCTCGCTAGCGGGAGTCGAAGTCGGGGAGCTGTTTCTT. Its protein is CASSSLAGVEVGELFL. This chain connects TRBV7-7 to TRBJ2-2; 10 positions match TRBD2. The germline V gene encodes CDR1 SSHAT and CDR2 FNYEAQ (reference sequence). The CDR3 has 16 residues.

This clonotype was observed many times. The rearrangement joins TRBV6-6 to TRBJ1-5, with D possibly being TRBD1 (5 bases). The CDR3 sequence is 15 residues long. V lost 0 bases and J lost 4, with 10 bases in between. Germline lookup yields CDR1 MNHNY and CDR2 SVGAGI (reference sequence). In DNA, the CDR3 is TGTGCCAGCAGTTACTCATGGGGGTCGAATCAGCCCCAGCATTTT. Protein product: CASSYSWGSNQPQHF.

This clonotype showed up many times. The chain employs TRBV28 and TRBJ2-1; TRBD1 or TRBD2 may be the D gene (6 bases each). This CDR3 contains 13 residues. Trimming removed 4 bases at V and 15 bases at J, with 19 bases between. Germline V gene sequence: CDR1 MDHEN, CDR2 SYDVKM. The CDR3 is CASSSRGWDFSFF. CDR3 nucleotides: TGTGCCAGCAGTTCCAGGGGATGGGACTTCTCGTTCTTC.

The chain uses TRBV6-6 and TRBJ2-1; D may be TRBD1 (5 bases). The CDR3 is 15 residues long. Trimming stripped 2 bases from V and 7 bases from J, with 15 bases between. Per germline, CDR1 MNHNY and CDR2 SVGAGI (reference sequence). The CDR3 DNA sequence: TGTGCCAGCAGTTACCCAACAGGAGTCAGGAATGAGCAGTTCTTC. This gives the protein CASSYPTGVRNEQFF.

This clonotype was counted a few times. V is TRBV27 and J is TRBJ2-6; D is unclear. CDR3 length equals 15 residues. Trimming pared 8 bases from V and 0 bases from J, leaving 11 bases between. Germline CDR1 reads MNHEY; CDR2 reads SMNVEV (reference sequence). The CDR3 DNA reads TGTGCCAGCCCATCTACAGACTCTGGGGCCAACGTCCTGACTTTC. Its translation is CASPSTDSGANVLTF.

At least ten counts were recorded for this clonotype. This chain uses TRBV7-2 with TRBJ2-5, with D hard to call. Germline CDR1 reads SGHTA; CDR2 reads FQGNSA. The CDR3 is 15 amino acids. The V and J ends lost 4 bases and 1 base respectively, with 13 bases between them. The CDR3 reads CASSSFAGFQETQYF. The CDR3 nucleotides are TGTGCCAGCAGCTCCTTCGCCGGATTCCAAGAGACCCAGTACTTC.

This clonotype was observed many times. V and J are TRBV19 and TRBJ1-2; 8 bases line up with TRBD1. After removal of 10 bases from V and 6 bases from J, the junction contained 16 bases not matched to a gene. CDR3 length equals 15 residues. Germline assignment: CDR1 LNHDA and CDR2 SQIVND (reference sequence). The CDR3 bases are TGTGCCACGGACAGGGCATACGGCGGTGCTGATGGCTACACCTTC. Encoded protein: CATDRAYGGADGYTF.

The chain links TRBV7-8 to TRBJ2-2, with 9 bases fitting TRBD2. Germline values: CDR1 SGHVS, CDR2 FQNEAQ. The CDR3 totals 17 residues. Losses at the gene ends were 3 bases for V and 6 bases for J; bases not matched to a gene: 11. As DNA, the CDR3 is TGTGCCAGCAGCTTGCGCGGGTTAGCGGGAGCGGCCGGGGAGCTGTTTTTT. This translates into CASSLRGLAGAAGELFF.

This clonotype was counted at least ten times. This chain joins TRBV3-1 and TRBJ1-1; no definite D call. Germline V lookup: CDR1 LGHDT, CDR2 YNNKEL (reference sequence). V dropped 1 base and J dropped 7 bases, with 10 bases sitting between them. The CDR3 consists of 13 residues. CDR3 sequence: CASSQGGRSEAFF. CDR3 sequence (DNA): TGTGCCAGCAGCCAAGGTGGGAGGAGTGAAGCTTTCTTT.

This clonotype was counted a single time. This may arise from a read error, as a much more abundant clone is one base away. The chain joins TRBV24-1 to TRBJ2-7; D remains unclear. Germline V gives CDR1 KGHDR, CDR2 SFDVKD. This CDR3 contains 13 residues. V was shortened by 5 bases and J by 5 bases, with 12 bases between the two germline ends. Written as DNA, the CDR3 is TGTGCCACCAGTGCACCCATCCCTGACGAGCAGTACGTC. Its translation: CATSAPIPDEQYV.

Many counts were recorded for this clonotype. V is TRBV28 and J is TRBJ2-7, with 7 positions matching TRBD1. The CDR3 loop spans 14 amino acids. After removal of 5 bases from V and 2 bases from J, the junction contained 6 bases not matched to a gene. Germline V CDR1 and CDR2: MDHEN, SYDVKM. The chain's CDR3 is CASSPQTGTYEQYF. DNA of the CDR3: TGTGCCAGCAGTCCTCAGACAGGGACCTACGAGCAGTACTTC.

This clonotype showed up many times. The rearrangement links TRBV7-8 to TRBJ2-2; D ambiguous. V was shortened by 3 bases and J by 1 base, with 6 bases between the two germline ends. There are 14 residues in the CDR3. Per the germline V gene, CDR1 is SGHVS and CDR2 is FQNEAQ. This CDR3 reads CASSLSENTGELFF. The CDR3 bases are TGTGCCAGCAGCTTGTCAGAGAACACCGGGGAGCTGTTTTTT.

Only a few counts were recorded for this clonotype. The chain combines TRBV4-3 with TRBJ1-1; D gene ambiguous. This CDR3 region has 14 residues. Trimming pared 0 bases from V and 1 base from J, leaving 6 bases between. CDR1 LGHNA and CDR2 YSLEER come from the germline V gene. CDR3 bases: TGCGCCAGCAGCCAAGATCTAGGGAACACTGAAGCTTTCTTT. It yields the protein CASSQDLGNTEAFF.